This record looks at one T cell receptor beta chain sequence and its context. The sample belongs to a study of cytotoxic CD8 clonotypes in ibrutinib-treated CLL. Produced via immunoSEQ multiplex PCR; TCRdb's table is partial and in-frame only. The sample has about 150,000 clones; about four fifths are singletons. Per germline, CDR1 SGHTA and CDR2 FQGTGA. With 5 bases removed from V and 2 bases from J, the gap between germline ends came to 15 bases. CDR3 size: 15 residues. Sequencing was performed on PBMCs, taken after 12 months of ibrutinib treatment. The chain employs TRBV7-3 and TRBJ1-1, with a tentative D call TRBD1 (5 bases). This clonotype was sampled from a human donor with chronic lymphocytic leukemia. CDR3 nucleotide sequence: TGTGCCAGCAGCCCCAGCGGGGGTTTAAACACTGAAGCTTTCTTT. It codes for CASSPSGGLNTEAFF.